This T cell receptor (beta chain) comes out of a study of blood T cell repertoires in COVID-19 (dated by TCRdb to between 2020 and 2021). Study-wide context: The collaborator samples originated in the United States, Italy and Spain and spanned the acute and convalescent phases of COVID-19. The prospective study material was composed of cDNA or gDNA derived from T cells, B-cell-depleted T cells, or PBMCs. The dataset comprised deeply sampled blood TCRbeta repertoires from subjects exposed to, actively infected with, or recovered from COVID-19. The repertoires were made available in a free public database intended to serve as a resource for research on the immune response to SARS-CoV-2. The samples were drawn from the first 160 participants of the ongoing ImmuneRACE study and from over a thousand subjects provided by 6 global collaborators. Sample metadata almost always included a de-identified subject ID, COVID-19 status, age in years and sex. HLA class I and class II types, where available, came from metadata supplied by the sample provider rather than from assay-based typing. The research as a whole found: How much clinical and demographic metadata was included differed by source and by participant, and the metadata was provided uncurated.

Collaborating institutions collected whole blood in K2EDTA tubes following their own protocols. Collaborator samples were shipped for TCRbeta analysis as frozen whole blood, isolated PBMCs, or DNA extracted from either sample type. A note on this clone: The specificity of this receptor is unknown. The record has no base qualities; no much larger clone is one base away.

TCRbeta CDR3 regions were amplified from genomic DNA by means of the immunoSEQ Assay, a bias-controlled multiplex PCR. Per the authors' processing: The number of nucleated cells in each sample was estimated from the amplification of reference gene primers within the assay. To quantify the absolute abundance of each unique TCRbeta CDR3 rearrangement, sequence reads were collapsed and filtered. For each sample, productive Simpson clonality was calculated as the square root of Simpson's diversity index across productive rearrangements. TCRdb obtained this table from immuneACCESS and retained in-frame rearrangements with V and J assigned. These tables miss some clones; where compared with another copy, unresolved V genes account for less than half of the shortfall, and the remainder is unexplained. The V and J calls and clone size come from that table; D and trimming were worked out from the DNA. Counted in this sample were 150,000 or so clones; roughly four fifths of them appeared once. Around 10% of the sample comes from the top ten.

The sequence came from a man aged 60 to 75 with active or convalescent COVID-19. The specimen sequenced was peripheral blood.

Read as DNA, the sequence is TGTGCCAGCAGTTACCGGGACAGATACAATGAGCAGTTCTTC. Translated, this gives CASSYRDRYNEQFF. The receptor chain draws on TRBV6-6 and TRBJ2-1; TRBD1 fits 7 bases in the junction. The germline V gene (reference sequence) yields MNHNY for CDR1 and SVGAGI for CDR2. Clipping removes 2 bases from V and 4 bases from J, with 2 as the unmatched junction base count. The CDR3 measures 14 amino acids from cysteine to phenylalanine. Here the CDR3 DNA is all that survives: 42 bases in frame from base 1.